The 11 T cell receptor beta chains below all came from one sample that was sequenced in a study of blood T cell repertoires in COVID-19. TCRdb's table, derived via immunoSEQ multiplex PCR, lists solely in-frame clones and lacks some. The table includes approximately 440,000 clones, about nine tenths detected once. Sequencing was performed on peripheral blood. Source of these receptors: a woman in her forties or fifties with COVID-19, enrolled during active disease.

V and J are TRBV5-1 and TRBJ1-2; 7 bases agree with TRBD1. This CDR3 has 15 residues. V shed 4 bases and J 5 bases; nucleotides not matched to a gene: 11. From germline, CDR1 is SGHRS and CDR2 YFSETQ. The CDR3 protein is CASSPGTARLYGYTF. In DNA, the CDR3 is TGCGCCAGCAGCCCAGGGACAGCCAGGCTTTATGGCTACACCTTC.

The rearrangement uses TRBV27 and TRBJ1-1; no clear D. The germline gives CDR1 MNHEY, CDR2 SMNVEV (reference sequence). This CDR3 contains 13 residues. V lost 7 bases to trimming and J lost 1 base, with 10 bases between them. The CDR3 DNA reads as TGTGCCAGCACCTCCACAGCGAACACTGAAGCTTTCTTT. This sequence encodes CASTSTANTEAFF.

The chain joins TRBV30 to TRBJ2-7; D remains unclear. V lost 5 bases to trimming and J lost 0 bases, with 11 bases between them. CDR3 length: 13 amino acids. Looked up from germline, CDR1 is GTSNPN and CDR2 is SVGIG (reference sequence). The CDR3: CAWGYGFSYEQYF. CDR3 nucleotides: TGTGCCTGGGGTTACGGGTTCTCCTACGAGCAGTACTTC.

The gene calls are TRBV10-3 and TRBJ1-2; TRBD1 aligns across 12 bases. With V trimmed by 9 bases and J by 8 bases, 13 bases remained unmatched. The germline gives CDR1 ENHRY, CDR2 SYGVKD. The CDR3 loop spans 15 amino acids. CDR3 region: CAIFRPGQGAGGYTF. CDR3 sequence (DNA): TGTGCCATTTTCCGACCGGGACAGGGGGCGGGAGGCTACACCTTC.

The chain couples TRBV19 to TRBJ1-1; D is undetermined. V was cut by 11 bases and J by 1 base, with 11 bases left in between. Germline CDR1 and CDR2: LNHDA and SQIVND (reference sequence). The CDR3 contains 12 residues. The CDR3 DNA sequence: TGTGCCGCGGGCGTCCGGAACACTGAAGCTTTCTTT. Encoded protein: CAAGVRNTEAFF.

The chain has TRBV30 and TRBJ2-3; perhaps TRBD1 as D (6 bases). The CDR3 contains 11 residues. Germline loops: CDR1 GTSNPN, CDR2 SVGIG (reference sequence). V was pared by 5 bases and J by 3 bases, with 6 bases between. DNA for the CDR3: TGTGCCTGGGACAGGACAGATACGCAGTATTTT. Residues: CAWDRTDTQYF.

V is TRBV5-8 and J is TRBJ2-1; 7 nucleotides align to TRBD1. After removal of 4 bases from V and 7 bases from J, the junction contained 11 bases not matched to a gene. CDR3 length: 15 residues. Germline V gene lookup returns CDR1 SGHTS and CDR2 YDEGEE. The CDR3 is CASSLTGARENEQFF. Written as DNA, the CDR3 is TGTGCCAGCAGCCTCACAGGGGCGAGGGAAAATGAGCAGTTCTTC.

The chain combines TRBV28 with TRBJ2-1; D may be TRBD2 (7 bases). CDR1 and CDR2 from the germline V gene are MDHEN and SYDVKM. The CDR3 length is 14 residues. The ends were cut back, 8 bases at V and 2 bases at J, with 13 bases in the middle. This chain's CDR3 is CASWAGATYNEQFF. CDR3 nucleotide sequence: TGTGCCAGCTGGGCGGGGGCCACCTACAATGAGCAGTTCTTC. The full variable domain, in which reference TRBV28 and TRBJ2-1 provide the parts outside the CDR3, is DVKVTQSSRYLVKRTGEKVFLECVQDMDHENMFWYRQDPGLGLRLIYFSYDVKMKEKGDIPEGYSVSREKKERFSLILESASTNQTSMYLCASWAGATYNEQFFGPGTRLTVL.

V gene TRBV10-1 combines with J gene TRBJ2-2; D uncertain. CDR3 size: 16 residues. CDR1 WNHNN and CDR2 SYGVQD come from the germline V gene (reference sequence). V gave up 0 bases and J gave up 1 base, with 9 bases separating them. CDR3 coding DNA: TGCGCCAGCAGTGAGTCGGGCCTGGGGAACACCGGGGAGCTGTTTTTT. Residues: CASSESGLGNTGELFF.

This chain connects TRBV27 to TRBJ1-5, with 8 bases aligning to TRBD1. After removal of 2 bases from V and 3 bases from J, the junction contained 12 bases not matched to a gene. The germline V gene has CDR1 MNHEY and CDR2 SMNVEV (reference sequence). The CDR3 spans 18 residues. In DNA, the CDR3 is TGTGCCAGCAGTTTAAATCGTCCGGCGACAGGGGACAATCAGCCCCAGCATTTT. It codes for CASSLNRPATGDNQPQHF.

The gene calls are TRBV29-1 and TRBJ1-1; D unclear. With 6 bases removed from V and 0 bases from J, the gap between germline ends came to 2 bases. Germline values: CDR1 SQVTM, CDR2 ANQGSEA. The CDR3 totals 10 residues. DNA for the CDR3: TGCAGCGTCGTGAACACTGAAGCTTTCTTT. Residues: CSVVNTEAFF. The variable domain in full, completed from reference TRBV29-1 and TRBJ1-1, reads SAVISQKPSRDICQRGTSLTIQCQVDSQVTMMFWYRQQPGQSLTLIATANQGSEATYESGFVIDKFPISRPNLTFSTLTVSNMSPEDSSIYLCSVVNTEAFFGQGTRLTVV.